Reported below is one T cell receptor beta chain. Its antigen is unknown. The source of the sample is a study of cytomegalovirus exposure and HLA in healthy donors. The study ran its PCR with 60 Vbeta and 13 Jbeta primers. Libraries were prepared by immunoSEQ multiplex PCR; TCRdb keeps only in-frame clonotypes and omits some of them. This table has approximately 100,000 clones, roughly 82% appearing once. General study findings and limits: Researchers reported in a later analysis that a missense DCLRE1C variant was tied to TCR beta V- and J-gene trimming. An analysis was carried out at a later point. It showed that HLA-associated TCR beta chains were more clonally expanded than equally common non-associated chains.

The CDR3 spans 14 residues. CDR1 and CDR2 (germline): MDHEN, SYDVKM. Deletions cut 6 bases from V and 7 bases from J, with 19 bases between. Samples came from healthy bone marrow donors. Donors likely had unrecorded immune exposures despite being nominally healthy when sampled. Sample: PBMCs. The J gene is TRBJ2-7, the V gene TRBV28, with D possibly TRBD2 on 6 matching bases. The sequence was collected from a man aged 50 to 60 in good health and CMV-seronegative. The CDR3 here is CASSPGTLYEEQYF. The CDR3 DNA is TGTGCCAGCAGCCCCGGGACTCTATACGAAGAGCAGTACTTC.